Below are 14 T cell receptor beta chains sequenced from a single sample in a study of shared clonotypes between healthy human individuals. Some clones are missing from TCRdb's copy, which holds only in-frame ones; the method was immunoSEQ multiplex PCR. The sample records around 2.5 million clones, roughly 93% being singletons. Input material: naive CD4+ T cells from PBMCs. The subset denotes: CD45RA+ positively selected. These receptor sequences come from a man between 18 and 35 years old in good health. Some clones in this sample may be carry-over from other donors' samples.

V and J are TRBV7-3 and TRBJ2-5; 7 bases align to TRBD1. The CDR3 is 13 amino acids. With 5 bases clipped from V and 2 bases from J, the junction kept 2 bases outside the gene matches. Germline CDR1 is SGHTA and CDR2 is FQGTGA. Here the CDR3 DNA reads TGTGCCAGCAGCCAACAGGGGCAAGAGACCCAGTACTTC. Amino acids: CASSQQGQETQYF. The whole variable domain, filled in from reference TRBV7-3 and TRBJ2-5, reads GAGVSQTPSNKVTEKGKYVELRCDPISGHTALYWYRQSLGQGPEFLIYFQGTGAADDSGLPNDRFFAVRPEGSVSTLKIQRTERGDSAVYLCASSQQGQETQYFGPGTRLLVL.

The chain carries TRBV19 and TRBJ1-5; D gene unclear. CDR1 LNHDA and CDR2 SQIVND come from the germline V gene (reference sequence). This CDR3 is built from 14 residues. Between the trimmed V and J ends, which lost 5 bases and 4 bases, there was a span of 12 bases. This chain's CDR3 is CASSRESGNQPQHF. Here the CDR3 DNA reads TGTGCCAGTAGTCGGGAGTCGGGAAATCAGCCCCAGCATTTT.

The CDR3 nucleotides read TGTGCCAGCAGCTCGCCGGGAGAGCAGTTCTTC. It encodes CASSSPGEQFF. J is TRBJ2-1 and V is TRBV5-4; the D gene is possibly TRBD2 (5 bases). Trimming pared 3 bases from V and 10 bases from J, leaving 8 bases between. Germline CDR1 and CDR2: SGHNT and YYREEE (reference sequence). This CDR3 contains 11 residues. Full variable domain (outside the CDR3, taken from reference TRBV5-4 and TRBJ2-1): ETGVTQSPTHLIKTRGQQVTLRCSSQSGHNTVSWYQQALGQGPQFIFQYYREEENGRGNFPPRFSGLQFPNYSSELNVNALELDDSALYLCASSSPGEQFFGPGTRLTVL.

The chain has TRBV4-3 and TRBJ2-1; possibly TRBD2 for D (5 bases). V was trimmed by 0 bases and J by 1 base, leaving 10 bases between them. Germline values: CDR1 LGHNA, CDR2 YSLEER. This CDR3 has 16 residues. CDR3: CASSQEGARSYNEQFF. The CDR3 region has the DNA TGCGCCAGCAGCCAAGAGGGAGCGAGATCCTACAATGAGCAGTTCTTC.

J is TRBJ1-2 and V is TRBV28; D is perhaps TRBD1 (5 bases). Looked up from germline, CDR1 is MDHEN and CDR2 is SYDVKM. CDR3 length: 18 residues. The V end lost 2 bases, the J end lost 4 bases, and 23 bases lay between the germline ends. The CDR3 DNA reads TGTGCCAGCAGTTTAGGGGGAGGAGGCGGGATTCTGAGCTATGGCTACACCTTC. It is translated as CASSLGGGGGILSYGYTF.

A single count supports this clone. The genes are TRBV28 and TRBJ2-7, with unresolved D. This CDR3 is built from 13 residues. V was cut by 7 bases and J by 2 bases, with 12 bases left in between. Germline V CDR1 and CDR2: MDHEN, SYDVKM. The CDR3 here is CASTPATPYEQYF. The DNA of the CDR3 is TGTGCCAGCACTCCCGCCACCCCCTACGAGCAGTACTTC.

Worth noting for this clone: This same CDR3 is encoded by further DNA sequences in the sample. V is TRBV5-1 and J is TRBJ2-3, with D possibly called TRBD1 or TRBD2 (5 bases each). In germline, CDR1 is SGHRS, CDR2 YFSETQ. The CDR3 extends over 14 amino acids. Trimming left V 0 bases short and J 4 bases short, with 9 bases between. CDR3 residues: CASSLGQGADTQYF. Here the CDR3 DNA reads TGCGCCAGCAGCTTGGGGCAGGGAGCAGATACGCAGTATTTT.

The V and J genes are TRBV28 and TRBJ2-7; D tentatively fits TRBD1 or TRBD2 (5 bases each). CDR3 length: 15 amino acids. The V end lost 1 base, the J end lost 4 bases, and 14 bases lay between the germline ends. The germline V gene has CDR1 MDHEN and CDR2 SYDVKM. CDR3 nucleotides: TGTGCCAGCAGTTTATCGTTGCTTGGGGGATACGAGCAGTACTTC. Translated, it gives CASSLSLLGGYEQYF. Using reference TRBV28 and TRBJ2-7 for the parts outside the CDR3, the full variable domain is DVKVTQSSRYLVKRTGEKVFLECVQDMDHENMFWYRQDPGLGLRLIYFSYDVKMKEKGDIPEGYSVSREKKERFSLILESASTNQTSMYLCASSLSLLGGYEQYFGPGTRLTVT.

The J gene is TRBJ2-3, the V gene TRBV5-4, with 9 bases that match TRBD1. CDR3 length equals 13 residues. Germline values: CDR1 SGHNT, CDR2 YYREEE (reference sequence). With 4 bases clipped from V and 5 bases from J, the junction kept 2 bases outside the gene matches. The CDR3 loop is CASSRDRVDTQYF. DNA for the CDR3: TGTGCCAGCAGCCGGGACAGGGTAGATACGCAGTATTTT.

The rearrangement joins TRBV4-1 to TRBJ2-5; 9 bases are shared with TRBD2. CDR1 and CDR2 (germline): MGHRA, YSYEKL. This CDR3 has 17 amino acids. J was trimmed by 1 base and V by 4 bases; bases with no gene match: 10. CDR3 nucleotides: TGCGCCAGCAGCCTGACCTTTGGCGGGAGGGCCCAAGAGACCCAGTACTTC. This codes for CASSLTFGGRAQETQYF.

The chain recombines TRBV5-1 with TRBJ2-3, with D maybe TRBD1 (5 bases). Trimming took off 2 bases at V and 2 bases at J, with 9 bases between the two ends. The CDR3 extends over 14 amino acids. Germline V CDR1 and CDR2: SGHRS, YFSETQ. CDR3 nucleotides: TGCGCCAGCAGCTTTGACAGCCTCACAGATACGCAGTATTTT. Translated, it gives CASSFDSLTDTQYF.

This chain connects TRBV28 to TRBJ2-7; 10 bases are shared with TRBD2. The CDR3 is 13 amino acids. After removal of 11 bases from V and 5 bases from J, the junction contained 9 bases not matched to a gene. CDR1 is MDHEN, CDR2 SYDVKM, per germline. In DNA form, the CDR3 reads TGTGCCGTTTGGGCTAGCGGGAGAGACGAGCAGTACTTC. Its translation: CAVWASGRDEQYF. Drawing the rest from reference TRBV28 and TRBJ2-7, the complete variable domain is DVKVTQSSRYLVKRTGEKVFLECVQDMDHENMFWYRQDPGLGLRLIYFSYDVKMKEKGDIPEGYSVSREKKERFSLILESASTNQTSMYLCAVWASGRDEQYFGPGTRLTVT.

The DNA of the CDR3 is TGTGCCAGCAGCGGACCGTCCTACGAGCAGTACTTC. Protein: CASSGPSYEQYF. The J gene is TRBJ2-7, the V gene TRBV28; no clear D gene. The CDR3 length is 12 residues. Germline values: CDR1 MDHEN, CDR2 SYDVKM. Deletions cut 6 bases from V and 1 base from J, with 7 bases between.

The chain recombines TRBV9 with TRBJ2-6; D uncertain. V was shortened by 0 bases and J by 0 bases, with 10 bases between the two germline ends. The CDR3 totals 17 residues. Germline V lookup: CDR1 SGDLS, CDR2 YYNGEE. CDR3: CASSVDSSSSGANVLTF. DNA for the CDR3: TGTGCCAGCAGCGTAGACTCTTCTAGCTCTGGGGCCAACGTCCTGACTTTC.